This T cell receptor (beta chain) derives from a study of blood T cells in healthy people across ages. Study results and limitations: While age rose, TCR beta diversity per million T cells dropped in a roughly linear way. With donor CMV status unknown, expanded clonotype changes were possibly confounded. Estimates of total diversity, which came from one million sequenced T cells, were considered to be underestimates.

Germline V gene data show CDR1 as MGHRA and CDR2 as YSYEKL. V was clipped by 0 bases and J by 6 bases, with 11 bases between them. The CDR3 length is 15 residues. Points on this clonotype: Its antigen is not known.

Primed by a sample-barcoded 5' primer and a J-beta primer mix, a second PCR proceeded for roughly 7 to 12 cycles. Per-sample output comprised a minimum of 2.5 million paired-end reads containing CDR3. One entry per CDR3 protein, called by TCRdb with MiXCR from the 5' RACE reads. The sample has fewer than 950,000 distinct CDR3 sequences, 36% seen once; the top ten hold 13%. The chain uses TRBV4-1 and TRBJ2-2; no clear D gene. The sequenced material came from blood. The source of this sequence is a man between 18 and 29 years old in good health. In DNA, the CDR3 is TGCGCCAGCAGCCAAGAAGACCCATCCCCCGGGGAGCTGTTTTTT. It translates to CASSQEDPSPGELFF.